A single sample gave rise to the 7 T cell receptor beta chains below, sequenced in a study of blood T cell repertoires in COVID-19. Repertoires were generated with immunoSEQ multiplex PCR, while TCRdb's copy carries only in-frame clones and drops some. The sample lists fewer than 300,000 clones, approximately 83% seen once, with 4.3% in the top ten. Sequenced input: PBMCs or T cells enriched from blood (not recorded which). The receptors come from a woman in her twenties or thirties who had recovered from COVID-19.

V usage is TRBV3-1 (or the pseudogene TRBV3-2) and J usage is TRBJ1-2; 11 bases align to TRBD1. Per germline, CDR1 LGHDT and CDR2 YNNKEL (reference sequence). The CDR3 sequence is 16 residues long. The junction had 6 bases not matched to a gene; V was cut back by 3 bases and J by 3 bases. The CDR3, as DNA: TGTGCCAGCAGCCAGGTGGACAGGGGGCTTTACTATGGCTACACCTTC. Residues: CASSQVDRGLYYGYTF.

V and J are TRBV6-5 and TRBJ1-5; 7 nucleotides match TRBD1. The ends lost 5 bases at V and 5 bases at J; junction bases unmatched: 6. The germline V gene encodes CDR1 MNHEY and CDR2 SVGAGI. The CDR3 loop spans 14 amino acids. The CDR3 DNA is TGTGCCAGCAGTAGACAGGGATTGGATCAGCCCCAGCATTTT. Translated: CASSRQGLDQPQHF.

The chain couples TRBV5-6 to TRBJ2-2, with 7 positions matching TRBD1. The CDR3 has 16 residues. From germline, CDR1 is SGHDT and CDR2 YYEEEE. With V trimmed by 1 base and J by 4 bases, 7 bases remained unmatched. DNA of the CDR3: TGTGCCAGCAGCTTGTGGACAGGATTGCCCACCGGGGAGCTGTTTTTT. Residues: CASSLWTGLPTGELFF.

V gene TRBV7-6 combines with J gene TRBJ2-5, with a possible D match to TRBD2 (7 bases). The CDR3 is 15 residues long. V lost 2 bases and J 4 bases, leaving 14 bases between the germline ends. CDR1 is SGHVS, CDR2 FNYEAQ, per germline. CDR3 region: CASSLSGGMTETQYF. CDR3 nucleotide sequence: TGTGCCAGCAGCTTATCGGGGGGCATGACAGAGACCCAGTACTTC.

The V gene is TRBV28, the J gene TRBJ1-1, with D tentatively TRBD1 (6 bases). Germline V lookup: CDR1 MDHEN, CDR2 SYDVKM. The CDR3 totals 14 residues. V dropped 3 bases and J dropped 6 bases, with 14 bases sitting between them. The DNA for the CDR3 is TGTGCCAGCAGTTTTGTCAGGGGAGCCCCTGAAGCTTTCTTT. It codes for CASSFVRGAPEAFF. Variable domain in full (rest from reference TRBV28 and TRBJ1-1): DVKVTQSSRYLVKRTGEKVFLECVQDMDHENMFWYRQDPGLGLRLIYFSYDVKMKEKGDIPEGYSVSREKKERFSLILESASTNQTSMYLCASSFVRGAPEAFFGQGTRLTVV.

As regards this clone: The junction does not match germline at one end; this may be a read error. The rearrangement uses TRBV12-3 or TRBV12-4 and TRBJ1-1; 12 bases map to TRBD1. CDR3 size: 12 residues. This CDR3 reads CASSLPGQGALF. The CDR3 DNA reads as TGTGCCAGCAGTTTACCGGGACAGGGGGCACTTTTT.

V is TRBV5-6 and J is TRBJ1-4, with 9 bases that match TRBD1. Germline trimming cut 4 bases from V and 5 bases from J; bases unmatched to any gene: 6. CDR1 and CDR2 (germline): SGHDT, YYEEEE. The CDR3 spans 15 residues. Written as DNA, the CDR3 is TGTGCCAGCAGCACCCTCGGGACAGGGAATGAAAAACTGTTTTTT. Amino acids: CASSTLGTGNEKLFF.